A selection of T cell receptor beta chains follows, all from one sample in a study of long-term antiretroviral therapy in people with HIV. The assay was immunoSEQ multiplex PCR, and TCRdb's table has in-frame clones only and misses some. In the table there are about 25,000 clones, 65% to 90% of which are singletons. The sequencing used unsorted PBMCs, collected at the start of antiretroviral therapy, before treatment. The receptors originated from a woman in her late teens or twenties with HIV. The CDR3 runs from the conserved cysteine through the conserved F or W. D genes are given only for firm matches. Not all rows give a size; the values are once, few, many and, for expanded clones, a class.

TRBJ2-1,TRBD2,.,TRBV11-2,CASSLDGRAGNEQFF,TGTGCCAGCAGCTTAGACGGGAGGGCCGGTAATGAGCAGTTCTTC
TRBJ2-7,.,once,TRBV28,CASSLDPIGTYEQYF,TGTGCCAGCAGTTTAGACCCCATTGGGACCTACGAGCAGTACTTC
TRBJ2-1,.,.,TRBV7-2,CASGRTALGDEQFF,TGTGCCAGCGGACGGACTGCTCTGGGCGATGAGCAGTTCTTC
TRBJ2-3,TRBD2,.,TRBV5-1,CASREASGGTDTQYF,TGCGCCAGCAGGGAGGCTAGCGGAGGCACAGATACGCAGTATTTT
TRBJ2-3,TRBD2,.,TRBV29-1,CSVQGREGKADTQYF,TGCAGCGTCCAAGGCCGGGAGGGCAAGGCAGATACGCAGTATTTT
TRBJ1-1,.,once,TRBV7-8,CASSLRTLNTEAFF,TGTGCCAGCAGCCTCAGAACCCTGAACACTGAAGCTTTCTTT
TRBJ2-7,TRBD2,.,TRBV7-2,CASSAGLAGTYEQYF,TGTGCCAGCAGCGCAGGACTAGCGGGAACCTACGAGCAGTACTTC
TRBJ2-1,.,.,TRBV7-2,CASSLDENEQFF,TGTGCCAGCAGCTTAGACGAAAATGAGCAGTTCTTC
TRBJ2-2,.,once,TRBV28,CATSPGTLANTGELFF,TGTGCCACCTCCCCCGGGACTCTCGCGAACACCGGGGAGCTGTTTTTT
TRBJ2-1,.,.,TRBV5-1,CASSLVGGSYNEQFF,TGCGCCAGCAGCTTAGTTGGGGGCTCCTACAATGAGCAGTTCTTC
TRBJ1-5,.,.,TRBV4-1,CASSQDRGLGNQPQHF,TGCGCCAGCAGCCAAGACCGAGGTTTGGGCAATCAGCCCCAGCATTTT
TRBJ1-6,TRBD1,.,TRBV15,CATSRGQGYSPLHF,TGTGCCACCAGCAGAGGACAGGGGTACTCACCCCTCCACTTT
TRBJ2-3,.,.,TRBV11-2,CASSLTDGGTDTQYF,TGTGCCAGCAGCTTAACAGACGGGGGCACAGATACGCAGTATTTT
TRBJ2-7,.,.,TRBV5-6,CASSLLEEQYF,TGTGCCAGCAGCTTGTTGGAAGAGCAGTACTTC
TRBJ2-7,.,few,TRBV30,CAWGPGYEQYF,TGTGCCTGGGGGCCAGGCTACGAGCAGTACTTC
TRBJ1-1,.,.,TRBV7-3,CASSDTEAFF,TGTGCCAGCAGTGACACTGAAGCTTTCTTT
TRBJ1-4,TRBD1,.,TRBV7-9,CASSARQGSNEKLFF,TGTGCCAGCAGCGCCCGACAGGGCTCTAATGAAAAACTGTTTTTT
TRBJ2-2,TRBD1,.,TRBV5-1,CASSTQGVNTGELFF,TGCGCCAGCAGCACTCAGGGGGTGAACACCGGGGAGCTGTTTTTT
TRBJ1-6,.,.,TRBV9,CASSAPTGQYNSPLHF,TGTGCCAGCAGCGCTCCGACAGGCCAGTATAATTCACCCCTCCACTTT
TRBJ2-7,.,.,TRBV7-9,CASSLLSGRQYF,TGTGCCAGCAGCTTACTTAGTGGACGGCAGTACTTC
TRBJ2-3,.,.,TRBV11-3,CASSLWGTDTQYF,TGTGCCAGCAGCTTATGGGGAACAGATACGCAGTATTTT
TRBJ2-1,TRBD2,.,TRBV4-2,CASSHLPGTRDYNEQFF,TGTGCCAGCAGCCATCTCCCTGGGACTAGGGACTACAATGAGCAGTTCTTC
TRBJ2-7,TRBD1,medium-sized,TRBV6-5,CASSYSIDRGGEQYF,TGTGCCAGCAGTTACTCGATCGACAGGGGCGGCGAGCAGTACTTC
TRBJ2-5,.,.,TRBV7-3,CASSPGVHSGSETQYF,TGTGCCAGCAGCCCCGGGGTGCACTCGGGATCAGAGACCCAGTACTTC
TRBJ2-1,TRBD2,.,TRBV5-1,CASSLATSGGPLEQFF,TGCGCCAGCAGCTTGGCCACGAGCGGGGGGCCGCTTGAGCAGTTCTTC
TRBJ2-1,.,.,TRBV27,CASSLSPFGNEQFF,TGTGCCAGCAGTTTATCCCCATTTGGGAATGAGCAGTTCTTC
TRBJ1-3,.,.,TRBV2,CASRGGRATGNTIYF,TGTGCCAGCAGGGGGGGTAGGGCTACTGGAAACACCATATATTTT
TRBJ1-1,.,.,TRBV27,CASSTFRNTEAFF,TGTGCCAGCAGTACCTTCAGGAACACTGAAGCTTTCTTT
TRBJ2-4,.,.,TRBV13,CASSPSAINIQYF,TGTGCCAGCAGCCCGAGTGCCATAAACATTCAGTACTTC
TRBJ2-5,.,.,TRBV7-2,CASSLSSQLMETQYF,TGTGCCAGCAGCTTAAGCAGTCAGTTAATGGAGACCCAGTACTTC
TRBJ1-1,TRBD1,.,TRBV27,CASSLSPTGRTEAFF,TGTGCCAGCAGTTTATCGCCGACAGGGCGAACTGAAGCTTTCTTT
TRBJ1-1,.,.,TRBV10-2,CASAGVNTEAFF,TGCGCCAGCGCCGGGGTGAACACTGAAGCTTTCTTT
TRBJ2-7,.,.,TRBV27,CASSSGNSYEQYF,TGTGCCAGCAGTTCAGGTAACTCCTACGAGCAGTACTTC
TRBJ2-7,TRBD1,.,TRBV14,CASSHRLGTGDSYEQYF,TGTGCCAGCAGCCACAGGCTCGGGACAGGGGATTCCTACGAGCAGTACTTC
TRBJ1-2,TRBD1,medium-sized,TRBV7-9,CASSAHRGYLNYGYTF,TGTGCCAGCAGCGCACACAGGGGATATCTTAACTATGGCTACACCTTC
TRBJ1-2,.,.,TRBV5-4,CASSQESGYGYTF,TGCGCCAGCAGCCAAGAATCCGGCTATGGCTACACCTTC